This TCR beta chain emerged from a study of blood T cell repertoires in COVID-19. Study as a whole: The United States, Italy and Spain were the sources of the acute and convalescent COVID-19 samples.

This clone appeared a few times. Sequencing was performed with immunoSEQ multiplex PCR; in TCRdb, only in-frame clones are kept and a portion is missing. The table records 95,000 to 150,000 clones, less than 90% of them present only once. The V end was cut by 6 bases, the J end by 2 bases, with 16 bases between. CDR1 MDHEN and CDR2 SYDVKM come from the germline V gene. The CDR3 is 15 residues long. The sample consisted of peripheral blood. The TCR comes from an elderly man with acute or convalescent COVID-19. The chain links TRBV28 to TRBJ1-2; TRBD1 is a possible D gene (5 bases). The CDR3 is CASRITAGRNYGYTF. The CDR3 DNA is TGTGCCAGCAGGATAACTGCGGGACGGAACTATGGCTACACCTTC.